This TCR beta chain appears in the sequencing data of a study of blood T cell repertoires in COVID-19. Turning to the study itself: Donors in the United States, Italy and Spain gave samples during acute or convalescent COVID-19.

Some clones are missing from TCRdb's copy, which holds only in-frame ones; the method was immunoSEQ multiplex PCR. The profile shows roughly 150,000 clones, roughly 81% of them singletons. The CDR3 contains 15 residues. V lost 0 bases to trimming and J lost 5 bases, with 11 bases between them. CDR1 is SGHVS and CDR2 is FQNEAQ in the germline V gene. The genes are TRBV7-8 and TRBJ1-5; D possibly corresponds to TRBD1 (5 bases). This sequence was found in an elderly woman with COVID-19, enrolled during active disease. Sequenced: peripheral blood. The CDR3 is CASSLAGGRDQPQHF. Written as DNA, the CDR3 is TGTGCCAGCAGCTTAGCGGGGGGTAGAGATCAGCCCCAGCATTTT.